The 21 T cell receptor beta chains reported below all come from one sample, sequenced in a study of blood T cell repertoires in COVID-19. Data came from immunoSEQ multiplex PCR; TCRdb stores just in-frame clones and leaves some out. The sample records around 130,000 clones, about four fifths being singletons. The specimen was peripheral blood. The receptor source for this set is a man aged 35-49 years with active or convalescent COVID-19.

This clone has only one observation. The rearrangement uses TRBV19 and TRBJ2-3; D gene unclear. This CDR3 has 11 residues. V was trimmed by 8 bases and J by 4 bases, leaving 7 bases between them. The germline CDR1 and CDR2 sequences are LNHDA and SQIVND (reference sequence). Here the CDR3 reads CASRRADTQYF. DNA for the CDR3: TGTGCCAGTCGCCGGGCAGATACGCAGTATTTT.

This clone appeared once. The CDR3 reads CAINRDRGYEQYF. CDR3 sequence (DNA): TGTGCCATCAACCGGGACAGGGGGTACGAGCAGTACTTC. The chain is built from TRBV10-3 and TRBJ2-7; 11 nucleotides agree with TRBD1. The CDR3 consists of 13 residues. CDR1 is ENHRY, CDR2 SYGVKD, per germline. V lost 7 bases, J lost 4 bases, and 3 bases stayed unmatched.

V and J are TRBV7-9 and TRBJ2-1, with TRBD2 matching over 7 bases. Germline loops: CDR1 SEHNR, CDR2 FQNEAQ (reference sequence). V dropped 5 bases and J dropped 3; count of bases not matched to a gene: 7. There are 15 residues in the CDR3. CDR3 sequence reads: CASSPRGVGYNEQFF. The DNA of the CDR3 is TGTGCCAGCAGCCCACGGGGGGTCGGCTACAATGAGCAGTTCTTC. The full variable domain, with the rest looked up from reference TRBV7-9 and TRBJ2-1, is DTGVSQNPRHKITKRGQNVTFRCDPISEHNRLYWYRQTLGQGPEFLTYFQNEAQLEKSRLLSDRFSAERPKGSFSTLEIQRTEQGDSAMYLCASSPRGVGYNEQFFGPGTRLTVL.

This clone appeared a single time. The chain has TRBV7-9 and TRBJ1-2, with D possibly matching TRBD1 (6 bases). The CDR3 contains 9 residues. Germline CDR1 SEHNR, CDR2 FQNEAQ (reference sequence). The CDR3: CAGGYGYTF. CDR3 DNA: TGTGCAGGGGGCTATGGCTACACCTTC.

The chain has TRBV6-6 and TRBJ2-3; tentatively, D is TRBD2 (5 bases). The CDR3 loop spans 11 amino acids. Trimming removed 8 bases at V and 6 bases at J, with 9 bases between. Germline V gives CDR1 MNHNY, CDR2 SVGAGI (reference sequence). The CDR3 coding sequence is TGTGCCAGCCTAGCTACGGATACGCAGTATTTT. Its translation: CASLATDTQYF.

This sequence joins TRBV6-6 and TRBJ1-2, with 7 bases that match TRBD1. This CDR3 region has 12 residues. In germline, CDR1 is MNHNY, CDR2 SVGAGI (reference sequence). The ends lost 5 bases at V and 8 bases at J; junction bases unmatched: 5. The CDR3 sequence is CASSRDSGGYTF. The DNA for the CDR3 is TGTGCCAGCAGTCGGGACAGTGGGGGCTACACCTTC.

The V call is TRBV3-1 (or the pseudogene TRBV3-2), the J call TRBJ2-2, with 11 bases identical to TRBD2. V trimming: 4 bases; J trimming: 2 bases; junction bases outside the gene matches: 3. The CDR3 consists of 16 residues. CDR1 is LGHDT and CDR2 is YNNKEL in the germline V gene (reference sequence). CDR3 nucleotides: TGTGCCAGCAGCCCACTAGCGGGGGTTAACACCGGGGAGCTGTTTTTT. Residues: CASSPLAGVNTGELFF.

This chain links TRBV18 with TRBJ2-7; the match to TRBD1 covers 10 bases. V lost 1 base to trimming and J lost 3 bases; unmatched junction nucleotides: 3. CDR1 and CDR2 (germline): KGHSH, LQKENI. The CDR3 length is 15 residues. The CDR3 region is CASSPRQGAIYEQYF. The CDR3 DNA reads TGTGCCAGCTCACCACGACAGGGGGCTATCTACGAGCAGTACTTC.

This CDR3 reads CAREVSGNTIYF. The CDR3 nucleotides read TGTGCCAGAGAGGTCTCTGGAAACACCATATATTTT. The V and J genes are TRBV5-3 and TRBJ1-3, with D unclear. TRBV5-3 is sorted into the ORF group, with uncertain function. CDR3 length: 12 residues. V lost 7 bases, J lost 0 bases, and 5 bases lay in between.

This sequence joins TRBV12-3 or TRBV12-4 and TRBJ1-2; D is possibly TRBD1 (6 bases). V was shortened by 6 bases and J by 4 bases, with 9 bases between the two germline ends. The CDR3 has 12 residues. The CDR3 spells CASSGQLYGYTF. In DNA form, the CDR3 reads TGTGCCAGCAGCGGACAGCTCTATGGCTACACCTTC.

The rearrangement links TRBV11-2 to TRBJ2-1; D is unclear. Trimming stripped 0 bases from V and 0 bases from J, with 6 bases between. Germline CDR1 is SGHAT and CDR2 is FQNNGV. The CDR3 totals 15 residues. The CDR3 DNA sequence: TGTGCCAGCAGCTTAGATTCGAGCTCCTACAATGAGCAGTTCTTC. Translated, it gives CASSLDSSSYNEQFF.

The rearrangement joins TRBV12-3 or TRBV12-4 to TRBJ1-4; unclear D gene. This CDR3 is built from 12 residues. V was pared by 10 bases and J by 3 bases, with 9 bases between. CDR3 amino acids: CATTRSNEKLFF. The CDR3 nucleotides are TGTGCCACCACGAGATCTAATGAAAAACTGTTTTTT.

The V call is TRBV19, the J call TRBJ2-3; 12 bases match TRBD1. The CDR3 runs 16 residues. The ends lost 4 bases at V and 5 bases at J; junction bases unmatched: 7. Germline V gene data show CDR1 as LNHDA and CDR2 as SQIVND (reference sequence). In nucleotides, the CDR3 is TGTGCCAGTAGTAATCCGGGACAGGGGGCTCGAGATACGCAGTATTTT. Protein product: CASSNPGQGARDTQYF.

This clone occurred a few times. The V gene is TRBV29-1, the J gene TRBJ1-2, with TRBD1 matching 9 bases. The length of the CDR3 is 14 residues. Germline-derived CDR1 and CDR2 are SQVTM and ANQGSEA. The trim removed 0 bases at V and 7 bases at J, leaving 6 bases unmatched. DNA of the CDR3: TGCAGCGTTGAAGAGTGGGGACAGGGCCTTGGCTACACCTTC. As protein: CSVEEWGQGLGYTF.

The CDR3 sequence: CATGGTGGPGELFF. DNA of the CDR3: TGTGCCACCGGGGGGACAGGGGGCCCCGGGGAGCTGTTTTTT. The chain is built from TRBV6-5 and TRBJ2-2; 12 bases are a match to TRBD1. The germline CDR1 and CDR2 sequences are MNHEY and SVGAGI. After removal of 10 bases from V and 6 bases from J, the junction contained 6 bases not matched to a gene. The CDR3 has 14 residues.

The chain links TRBV19 to TRBJ2-1; a weak D match, TRBD2 (6 bases). The CDR3 is 15 residues long. V lost 4 bases and J 0 bases, leaving 10 bases between the germline ends. Germline V gene data show CDR1 as LNHDA and CDR2 as SQIVND (reference sequence). The chain's CDR3 is CASSTGRSSYNEQFF. The CDR3 bases are TGTGCCAGTAGTACCGGGAGAAGCTCCTACAATGAGCAGTTCTTC.

The V call is TRBV14, the J call TRBJ1-6; 10 bases line up with TRBD1. CDR1 and CDR2 (germline): SGHDN, FVKESK. V trimming: 4 bases; J trimming: 8 bases; junction bases outside the gene matches: 5. CDR3 length equals 15 residues. This CDR3 is CASSRQGALDSPLHF. The CDR3 nucleotides read TGTGCCAGCAGCCGACAGGGGGCTTTAGATTCACCCCTCCACTTT.

V and J are TRBV19 and TRBJ1-4; D gene uncertain. Looked up from germline, CDR1 is LNHDA and CDR2 is SQIVND (reference sequence). This CDR3 is 10 amino acids long. V lost 10 bases, J lost 5 bases, and 5 bases lay in between. CDR3 residues: CATLNEKLFF. The CDR3 DNA reads as TGTGCCACCTTAAATGAAAAACTGTTTTTT. Based on the CDR3 plus reference TRBV19 and TRBJ1-4, the full variable domain is DGGITQSPKYLFRKEGQNVTLSCEQNLNHDAMYWYRQDPGQGLRLIYYSQIVNDFQKGDIAEGYSVSREKKESFPLTVTSAQKNPTAFYLCATLNEKLFFGSGTQLSVL.

This clone was seen ten or more times. The chain combines TRBV19 with TRBJ1-2, with 8 positions matching TRBD1. J was trimmed by 3 bases and V by 3 bases; bases with no gene match: 9. Germline V gene data show CDR1 as LNHDA and CDR2 as SQIVND (reference sequence). The CDR3 loop spans 16 amino acids. CDR3 loop: CASSIVRTGRHYGYTF. In DNA, the CDR3 is TGTGCCAGTAGTATCGTTCGGACAGGGAGGCACTATGGCTACACCTTC.

The chain recombines TRBV30 with TRBJ2-7, with a tentative D call TRBD2 (5 bases). The CDR3 consists of 14 residues. CDR1 GTSNPN and CDR2 SVGIG come from the germline V gene (reference sequence). With 3 bases removed from V and 3 bases from J, the gap between germline ends came to 15 bases. The CDR3 protein is CAWRQAGSGYEQYF. Written as DNA, the CDR3 is TGTGCCTGGAGGCAGGCGGGCAGCGGCTACGAGCAGTACTTC.

This clone is a singleton in its sample. The chain combines TRBV10-3 with TRBJ2-7; a weak D match, TRBD1 (6 bases). The CDR3 totals 12 residues. Germline loops: CDR1 ENHRY, CDR2 SYGVKD. V lost 8 bases and J 3 bases, leaving 11 bases between the germline ends. Here the CDR3 DNA reads TGTGCCATCCAAGGACAGAACTACGAGCAGTACTTC. Translated: CAIQGQNYEQYF.